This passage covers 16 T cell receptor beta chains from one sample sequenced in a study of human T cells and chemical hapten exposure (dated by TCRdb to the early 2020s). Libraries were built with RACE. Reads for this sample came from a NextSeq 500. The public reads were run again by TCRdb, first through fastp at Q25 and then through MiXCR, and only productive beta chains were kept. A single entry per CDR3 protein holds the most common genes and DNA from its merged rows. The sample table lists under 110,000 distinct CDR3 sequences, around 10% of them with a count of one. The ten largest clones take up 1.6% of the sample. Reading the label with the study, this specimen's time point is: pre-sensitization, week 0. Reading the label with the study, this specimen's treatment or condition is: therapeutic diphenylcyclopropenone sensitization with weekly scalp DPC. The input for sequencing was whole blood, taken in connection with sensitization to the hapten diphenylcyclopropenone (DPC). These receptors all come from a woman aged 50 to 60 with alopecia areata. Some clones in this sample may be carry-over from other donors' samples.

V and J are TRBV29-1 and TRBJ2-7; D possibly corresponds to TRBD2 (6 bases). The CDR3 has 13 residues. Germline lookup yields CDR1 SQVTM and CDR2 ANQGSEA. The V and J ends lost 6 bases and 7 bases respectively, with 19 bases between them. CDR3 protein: CSVWWPGGGEQYF. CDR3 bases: TGCAGCGTGTGGTGGCCCGGAGGAGGGGAGCAGTACTTC.

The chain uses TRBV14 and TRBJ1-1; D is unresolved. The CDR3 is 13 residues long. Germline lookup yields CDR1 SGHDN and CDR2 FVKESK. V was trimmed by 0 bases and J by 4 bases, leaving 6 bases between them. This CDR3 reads CASSQDPSTEAFF. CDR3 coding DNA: TGTGCCAGCAGCCAAGACCCGAGCACTGAAGCTTTCTTT.

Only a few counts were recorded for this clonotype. CDR3 nucleotides: TGTGCCAGCAGGAGGACATTCGCGAACACCGGGGAGCTGTTTTTT. It yields the protein CASRRTFANTGELFF. The chain links TRBV6-5 to TRBJ2-2; weak D call: TRBD1 (5 bases). This CDR3 spans 15 amino acids. V was trimmed by 6 bases and J by 0 bases, leaving 11 bases between them. Looked up from germline, CDR1 is MNHEY and CDR2 is SVGAGI.

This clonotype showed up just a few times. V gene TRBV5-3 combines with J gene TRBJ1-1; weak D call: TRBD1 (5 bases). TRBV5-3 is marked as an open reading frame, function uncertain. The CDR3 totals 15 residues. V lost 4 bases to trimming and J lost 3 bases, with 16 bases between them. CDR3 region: CARSPRGRAYTEAFF. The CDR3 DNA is TGTGCCAGAAGCCCCCGTGGCAGGGCCTACACTGAAGCTTTCTTT.

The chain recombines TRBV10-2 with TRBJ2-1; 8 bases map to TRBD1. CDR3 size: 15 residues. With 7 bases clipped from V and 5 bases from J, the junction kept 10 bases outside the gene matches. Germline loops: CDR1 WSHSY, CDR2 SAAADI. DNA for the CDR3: TGCGCCAGCATTTCCGGGACAGGTAAAGACAATGAGCAGTTCTTC. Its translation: CASISGTGKDNEQFF.

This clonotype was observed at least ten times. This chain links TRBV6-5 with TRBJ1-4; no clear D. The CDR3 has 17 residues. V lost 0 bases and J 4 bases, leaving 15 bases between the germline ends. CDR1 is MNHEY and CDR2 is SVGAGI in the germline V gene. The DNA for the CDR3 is TGTGCCAGCAGTTACTCGATTCCGGGTGTTCATAATGAAAAACTGTTTTTT. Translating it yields CASSYSIPGVHNEKLFF.

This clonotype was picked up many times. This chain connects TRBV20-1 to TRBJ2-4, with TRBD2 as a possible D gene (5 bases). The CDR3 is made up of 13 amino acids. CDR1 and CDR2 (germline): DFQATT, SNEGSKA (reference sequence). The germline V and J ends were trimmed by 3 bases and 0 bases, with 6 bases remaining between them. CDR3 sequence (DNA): TGCAGTGCTAGCGGGGAAGCCAAAAACATTCAGTACTTC. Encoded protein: CSASGEAKNIQYF.

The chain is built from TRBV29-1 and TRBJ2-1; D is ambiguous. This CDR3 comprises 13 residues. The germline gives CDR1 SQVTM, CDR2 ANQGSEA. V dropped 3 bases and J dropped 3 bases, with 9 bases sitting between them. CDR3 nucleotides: TGCAGCGTTGAGCGGTATCACTACAATGAGCAGTTCTTC. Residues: CSVERYHYNEQFF.

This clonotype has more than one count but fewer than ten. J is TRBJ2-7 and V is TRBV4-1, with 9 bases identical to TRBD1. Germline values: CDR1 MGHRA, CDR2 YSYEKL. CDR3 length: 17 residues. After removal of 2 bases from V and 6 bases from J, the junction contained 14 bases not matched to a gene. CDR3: CASSQNTDIRTGVEQYF. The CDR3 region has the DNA TGCGCCAGCAGCCAAAACACCGATATCCGGACAGGGGTCGAGCAGTACTTC.

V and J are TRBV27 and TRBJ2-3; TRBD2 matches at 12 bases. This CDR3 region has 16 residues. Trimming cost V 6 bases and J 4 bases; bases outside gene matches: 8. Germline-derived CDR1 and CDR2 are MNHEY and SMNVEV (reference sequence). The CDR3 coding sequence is TGTGCCAGCAGATCAACTAGCGGGAGGCCTGCAGATACGCAGTATTTT. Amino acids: CASRSTSGRPADTQYF.

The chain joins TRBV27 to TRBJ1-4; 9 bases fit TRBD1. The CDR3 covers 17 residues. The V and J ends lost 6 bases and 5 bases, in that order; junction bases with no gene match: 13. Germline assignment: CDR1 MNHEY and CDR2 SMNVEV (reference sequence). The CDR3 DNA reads TGTGCCAGCAGAAGGACAGGGGCGAATTCGGCCAATGAAAAACTGTTTTTT. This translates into CASRRTGANSANEKLFF.

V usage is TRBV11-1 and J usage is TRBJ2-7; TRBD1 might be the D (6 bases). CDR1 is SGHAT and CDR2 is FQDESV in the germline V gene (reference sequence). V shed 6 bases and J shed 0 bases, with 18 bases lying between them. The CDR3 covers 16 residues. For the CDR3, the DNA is TGTGCCAGCAGACTGCACCAGGGGCCTAGCTCCTACGAGCAGTACTTC. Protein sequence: CASRLHQGPSSYEQYF.

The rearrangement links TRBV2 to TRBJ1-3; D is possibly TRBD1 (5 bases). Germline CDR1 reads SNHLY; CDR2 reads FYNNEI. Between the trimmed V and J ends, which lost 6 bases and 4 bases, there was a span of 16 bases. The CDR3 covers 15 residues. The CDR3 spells CASSPGGTAGNTIYF. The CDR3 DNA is TGTGCCAGCAGCCCTGGAGGGACGGCCGGAAACACCATATATTTT.

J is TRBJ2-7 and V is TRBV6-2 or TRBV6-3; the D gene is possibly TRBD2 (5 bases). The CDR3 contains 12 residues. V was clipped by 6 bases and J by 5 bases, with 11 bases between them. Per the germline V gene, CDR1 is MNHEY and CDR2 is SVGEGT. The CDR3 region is CASSNGVNEQYF. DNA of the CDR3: TGTGCCAGCAGCAACGGGGTTAACGAGCAGTACTTC.

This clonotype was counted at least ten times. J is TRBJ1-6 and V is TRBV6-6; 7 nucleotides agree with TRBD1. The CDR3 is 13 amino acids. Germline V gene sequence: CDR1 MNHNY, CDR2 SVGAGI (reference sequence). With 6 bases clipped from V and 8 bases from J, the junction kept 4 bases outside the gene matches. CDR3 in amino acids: CASRQGVDSPLHF. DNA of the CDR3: TGTGCCAGCAGGCAGGGGGTAGATTCACCCCTCCACTTT.

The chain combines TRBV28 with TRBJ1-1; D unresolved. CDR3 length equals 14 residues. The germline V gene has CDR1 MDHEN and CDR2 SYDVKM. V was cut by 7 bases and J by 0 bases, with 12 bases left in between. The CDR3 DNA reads TGTGCCAGCACCCCGGCTCGGATGAACACTGAAGCTTTCTTT. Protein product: CASTPARMNTEAFF.